This T cell receptor (beta chain) stems from a study of blood T cell repertoires in COVID-19. Study at large: Donors in the United States, Italy and Spain gave samples during acute or convalescent COVID-19. PBMCs, B-cell-depleted T cells, or T cells were the source of the cDNA or gDNA that made up the material.

The CDR3 covers 14 residues. Per germline, CDR1 MNHEY and CDR2 SVGAGI. V lost 6 bases and J lost 4; bases outside the gene matches: 5. Original analysis: It was from reference gene primer amplification that nucleated cell counts were estimated. Generated by immunoSEQ multiplex PCR, the TCRdb table keeps only in-frame clones and is missing some. V, J and clone size are taken as reported in that table, and D and trimming were inferred from the DNA itself. The table lists about 190,000 clones, around 80% of them singletons. The chain couples TRBV6-5 to TRBJ2-5, with 10 bases fitting TRBD1. The source material was PBMCs or T cells enriched from blood (not recorded which). The sequence derives from a woman in her 50s who had recovered from COVID-19. This CDR3 is CASRQDRGLETQYF. In DNA form, the CDR3 reads TGTGCCAGCAGACAAGACAGGGGGCTAGAGACCCAGTACTTC.